The 26 T cell receptor beta chains presented below share a single source sample, sequenced in a study of identical twins. From the 5' RACE reads, TCRdb called clonotypes with MiXCR, one entry per CDR3 protein. The data show 1.5 million to 2 million distinct CDR3 sequences, about 32% seen once. The sequencing input was cord blood. The receptors derive from a newborn girl in good health.

This clonotype was detected once. This CDR3 is CAWSKETTTNEKLFF. DNA for the CDR3: TGTGCCTGGAGCAAGGAGACAACAACTAATGAAAAACTGTTTTTT. The gene calls are TRBV30 and TRBJ1-4; D is undetermined. The germline V and J ends were trimmed by 3 bases and 0 bases, with 11 bases remaining between them. Looked up from germline, CDR1 is GTSNPN and CDR2 is SVGIG (reference sequence). The CDR3 length is 15 residues.

This clonotype occurred many times. The V call is TRBV5-1, the J call TRBJ1-2; D may be TRBD1 (5 bases). This CDR3 has 14 residues. V lost 0 bases, J lost 6 bases, and 12 bases lay in between. Germline CDR1 SGHRS, CDR2 YFSETQ. CDR3: CASSLVDRGNGYTF. CDR3 DNA sequence: TGCGCCAGCAGCTTGGTTGACAGAGGGAATGGCTACACCTTC. The full variable domain, completed using reference TRBV5-1 and TRBJ1-2, is KAGVTQTPRYLIKTRGQQVTLSCSPISGHRSVSWYQQTPGQGLQFLFEYFSETQRNKGNFPGRFSGRQFSNSRSEMNVSTLELGDSALYLCASSLVDRGNGYTFGSGTRLTVV.

V is TRBV20-1 and J is TRBJ1-2, with TRBD1 identical over 7 bases. The CDR3 totals 15 residues. The V and J ends lost 6 bases and 1 base, in that order; junction bases with no gene match: 11. Germline values: CDR1 DFQATT, CDR2 SNEGSKA (reference sequence). The CDR3 protein is CSAPPGTAYNYGYTF. The DNA for the CDR3 is TGCAGTGCCCCCCCGGGGACAGCTTATAACTATGGCTACACCTTC.

Ten or more counts support this clonotype. This chain's CDR3 is CASSPLHEQFF. The CDR3 nucleotides read TGTGCCAGCAGCCCATTACATGAGCAGTTCTTC. The rearrangement links TRBV7-9 to TRBJ2-1, with D uncertain. Trimming stripped 5 bases from V and 8 bases from J, with 7 bases between. CDR1 is SEHNR and CDR2 is FQNEAQ in the germline V gene (reference sequence). The length of the CDR3 is 11 residues.

The chain couples TRBV11-3 to TRBJ2-5; TRBD1 is a possible D gene (5 bases). Trimming took 0 bases from V and 2 from J, leaving 16 bases between them. The CDR3 consists of 17 residues. CDR1 and CDR2 (germline): SGHNT, YENEEA. The CDR3 loop is CASSLDQGGRQQETQYF. CDR3 DNA: TGTGCCAGCAGCTTAGATCAGGGCGGAAGGCAACAAGAGACCCAGTACTTC.

This chain connects TRBV4-2 to TRBJ2-7; D assignment may be TRBD1 or TRBD2 (6 bases each). The end of the DNA fits TRBJ2-5 better, so the J call may be wrong. The CDR3 runs to 16 residues. CDR1 is LGHNA and CDR2 is YNFKEQ in the germline V gene. The DNA of the CDR3 is TGTGCCAGCAGCCAAGATCGGGGGCCGGGTTCAGAGACCCAGTACTTC. Amino acids: CASSQDRGPGSETQYF.

The chain carries TRBV4-1 and TRBJ2-4; D tentatively fits TRBD1 or TRBD2 (5 bases each). Between the trimmed V and J ends, which lost 1 base and 7 bases, there was a span of 11 bases. The CDR3 loop spans 14 amino acids. Germline CDR1 is MGHRA and CDR2 is YSYEKL. The CDR3 sequence: CASSQARDRNIQYF. In nucleotides, the CDR3 is TGCGCCAGCAGCCAAGCCCGGGACCGGAACATTCAGTACTTC.

This clonotype occurred a few times. CDR3 coding DNA: TGTGCCAGCAGCTTGGACAGGGGGCAAAAACTGTTTTTT. Translating gives CASSLDRGQKLFF. The chain is built from TRBV5-8 and TRBJ1-4; TRBD1 agrees at 9 bases. CDR3 length: 13 residues. Germline V gene sequence: CDR1 SGHTS, CDR2 YDEGEE. The V segment lost 0 bases and the J segment 9 bases; nucleotides outside the gene matches: 0.

The chain couples TRBV27 to TRBJ2-1; 7 positions match TRBD1. Germline CDR1 reads MNHEY; CDR2 reads SMNVEV (reference sequence). The CDR3 has 14 residues. V gave up 0 bases and J gave up 13 bases; unmatched junction bases: 9. CDR3 protein: CASSLSAGGRTQFF. CDR3 bases: TGTGCCAGCAGTTTATCGGCAGGGGGTAGGACCCAGTTCTTC.

This rearrangement joins TRBV6-5 to TRBJ1-2; no clear D gene. This CDR3 is 14 amino acids long. CDR1 and CDR2 from the germline V gene are MNHEY and SVGAGI. Trimming removed 2 bases at V and 4 bases at J, with 11 bases between. The CDR3 spells CASSYEPGSYGYTF. The CDR3 DNA reads as TGTGCCAGCAGTTACGAACCGGGTTCCTATGGCTACACCTTC.

Regarding this clonotype: At one end the junction does not follow the germline gene, possibly because of a read error. This chain connects TRBV10-3 to TRBJ2-7, with D perhaps given as TRBD1 or TRBD2 (5 bases each). The CDR3 loop spans 15 amino acids. CDR1 is ENHRY, CDR2 SYGVKD, per germline. The CDR3 sequence: CAISESGENYNERYF. CDR3 DNA: TGTGCCATCAGTGAGTCGGGGGAAAATTACAATGAGCGGTACTTC.

The V call is TRBV12-3 or TRBV12-4, the J call TRBJ1-1; unclear D gene. V was cut by 1 base and J by 6 bases, with 9 bases left in between. This CDR3 has 13 residues. CDR3 DNA: TGTGCCAGCAGTTTAGGATCCTCGGCTGAAGCTTTCTTT. This gives the protein CASSLGSSAEAFF.

V is TRBV5-1 and J is TRBJ1-4; TRBD1 is a possible D gene (6 bases). CDR1 SGHRS and CDR2 YFSETQ come from the germline V gene. CDR3 length equals 15 residues. The germline V and J ends were trimmed by 4 bases and 6 bases, with 16 bases remaining between them. In nucleotides, the CDR3 is TGCGCCAGCAGCGCATTGACAGGACCGCATGAAAAACTGTTTTTT. Translation gives CASSALTGPHEKLFF.

J is TRBJ2-1 and V is TRBV12-3 or TRBV12-4, with a weak D call TRBD2 (6 bases). The J call may be in error: the DNA end matches TRBJ2-7 better. CDR3 length: 14 amino acids. The CDR3 coding sequence is TGTGCCAGCAGTCCTCAGCTAGCGACCAATGAGCAGTACTTC. Translated: CASSPQLATNEQYF.

This clonotype was observed a few times. V and J are TRBV7-2 and TRBJ1-6, with D uncertain. The CDR3 consists of 16 residues. Between the trimmed V and J ends, which lost 5 bases and 0 bases, there was a span of 11 bases. The germline gives CDR1 SGHTA, CDR2 FQGNSA. CDR3 sequence: CASSQRFSSYNSPLHF. DNA of the CDR3: TGTGCCAGCAGCCAACGCTTTAGCTCCTATAATTCACCCCTCCACTTT.

This clonotype has at least ten counts. The chain is built from TRBV29-1 and TRBJ2-3, with unresolved D. Trimming left V 1 base short and J 1 base short, with 18 bases between. The CDR3 loop spans 17 amino acids. Germline V lookup: CDR1 SQVTM, CDR2 ANQGSEA. The CDR3 spells CSVEAHRPGVRTDTQYF. CDR3 bases: TGCAGCGTTGAAGCGCATAGACCCGGAGTTCGCACAGATACGCAGTATTTT.

The chain combines TRBV21-1 with TRBJ2-7; TRBD1, as called in the table, went unchecked against the DNA. TRBV21-1 is noted as a pseudogene. The CDR3 has 15 amino acids. Written as DNA, the CDR3 is TGTGCCAGCAGCAAAGGGGACAGGGAATACTACGAGCAGTACTTC. Its protein product is CASSKGDREYYEQYF.

A few counts support this clonotype. This chain joins TRBV6-5 and TRBJ2-5; 12 positions agree with TRBD2. Losses at the gene ends were 8 bases for V and 5 bases for J; bases not matched to a gene: 9. Germline CDR1 is MNHEY and CDR2 is SVGAGI. The CDR3 consists of 15 residues. The CDR3 DNA is TGTGCCAGCGACCCTAGCGGGAGGGCCTCGGAGACCCAGTACTTC. It codes for CASDPSGRASETQYF.

The CDR3 DNA reads TGTGCCAGCAGCTTAGAGGCCTTTAATGAAAAACTGTTTTTT. This codes for CASSLEAFNEKLFF. The chain carries TRBV7-9 and TRBJ1-4; no definite D call. V was pared by 1 base and J by 4 bases, with 7 bases between. This CDR3 spans 14 amino acids. Germline lookup yields CDR1 SEHNR and CDR2 FQNEAQ (reference sequence).

This clonotype was recorded a few times. The chain employs TRBV6-7 and TRBJ2-1, with 11 bases matching TRBD2. TRBV6-7 is an ORF, with its function uncertain. CDR3 length equals 16 residues. Trimming removed 4 bases from V and 5 bases from J; junction bases left unmatched: 7. The CDR3 spells CASSSIGTSGDNEQFF. The CDR3 DNA reads as TGTGCCAGCAGTTCAATCGGGACTAGCGGAGACAATGAGCAGTTCTTC.

This clonotype was observed a few times. This chain links TRBV25-1 with TRBJ2-1, with 8 nucleotides matching TRBD2. CDR3 length: 15 residues. Per the germline V gene, CDR1 is MGHDK and CDR2 is SYGVNS. Trimming cost V 8 bases and J 5 bases; bases outside gene matches: 11. CDR3 loop: CASVSGKGGDNEQFF. CDR3 nucleotides: TGTGCCAGCGTTAGCGGGAAAGGGGGGGACAATGAGCAGTTCTTC.

The gene calls are TRBV5-5 and TRBJ1-1, with a weak D call TRBD1 (5 bases). This CDR3 region has 18 residues. Trimming left V 4 bases short and J 0 bases short, with 22 bases between. Germline loops: CDR1 SGHKS, CDR2 YYEKEE (reference sequence). CDR3 sequence (DNA): TGTGCCAGCAGCCGACGTGTTGGCACGGGGGACTTGAACACTGAAGCTTTCTTT. Encoded protein: CASSRRVGTGDLNTEAFF. The complete variable domain, with remaining parts taken from reference TRBV5-5 and TRBJ1-1, reads DAGVTQSPTHLIKTRGQQVTLRCSPISGHKSVSWYQQVLGQGPQFIFQYYEKEERGRGNFPDRFSARQFPNYSSELNVNALLLGDSALYLCASSRRVGTGDLNTEAFFGQGTRLTVV.

A word on this clonotype: Compared with germline, one end of the junction differs, possibly owing to a read error. V usage is TRBV5-1 and J usage is TRBJ2-1, with D maybe TRBD1 (6 bases). The CDR3 loop spans 11 amino acids. Germline CDR1 reads SGHRS; CDR2 reads YFSETQ. The DNA for the CDR3 is TGCGCCGGCAGGGGAAACAATGAGCAGTTCTTC. Translated, it gives CAGRGNNEQFF.

For the CDR3, the DNA is TGTGCCAGCAGCCTGGGACTAGCGGTGGGGTGTGAGCAGTTCTTC. This gives the protein CASSLGLAVGCEQFF. The V call is TRBV3-1, the J call TRBJ2-1, with TRBD2 identical over 11 bases. The CDR3 sequence is 15 residues long. Germline V CDR1 and CDR2: LGHDT, YNNKEL (reference sequence). After removal of 4 bases from V and 9 bases from J, the junction contained 8 bases not matched to a gene.

The rearrangement joins TRBV28 to TRBJ2-1, with 8 bases lining up with TRBD1. Germline CDR1 MDHEN, CDR2 SYDVKM. With 6 bases clipped from V and 5 bases from J, the junction kept 12 bases outside the gene matches. The CDR3 is made up of 16 amino acids. CDR3 coding DNA: TGTGCCAGCAGCTTAACCACAGGGGGGACCCACAATGAGCAGTTCTTC. Protein product: CASSLTTGGTHNEQFF.

V is TRBV20-1 and J is TRBJ1-1, with D possibly TRBD1 on 6 matching bases. The germline V and J ends were trimmed by 6 bases and 1 base, with 15 bases remaining between them. The V gene's germline CDR1 is DFQATT and CDR2 SNEGSKA (reference sequence). CDR3 size: 14 residues. CDR3 nucleotide sequence: TGCAGTGCCGCTCCGGGGACAACGAACACTGAAGCTTTCTTT. This gives the protein CSAAPGTTNTEAFF.